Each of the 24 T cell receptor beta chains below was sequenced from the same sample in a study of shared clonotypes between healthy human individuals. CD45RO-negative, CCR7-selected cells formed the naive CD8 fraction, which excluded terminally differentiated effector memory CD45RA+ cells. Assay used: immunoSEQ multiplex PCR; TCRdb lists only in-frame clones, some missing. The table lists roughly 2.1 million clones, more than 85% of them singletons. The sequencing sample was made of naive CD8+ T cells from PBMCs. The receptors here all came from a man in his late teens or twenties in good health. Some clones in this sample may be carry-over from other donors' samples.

CDR3 amino acids: CASSLGGNQETQYF. For the CDR3, the DNA is TGTGCCAGCAGCTTAGGAGGAAACCAAGAGACCCAGTACTTC. The V and J genes are TRBV11-3 and TRBJ2-5; D gene ambiguous. V was trimmed by 1 base and J by 0 bases, leaving 6 bases between them. CDR3 length: 14 residues. Germline values: CDR1 SGHNT, CDR2 YENEEA.

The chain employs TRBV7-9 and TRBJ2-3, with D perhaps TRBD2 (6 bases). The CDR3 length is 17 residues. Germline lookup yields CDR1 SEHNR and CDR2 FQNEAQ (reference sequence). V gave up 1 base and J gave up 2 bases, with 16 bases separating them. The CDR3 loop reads CASSLDGWLAFTDTQYF. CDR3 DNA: TGTGCCAGCAGCTTAGACGGCTGGCTAGCGTTCACAGATACGCAGTATTTT.

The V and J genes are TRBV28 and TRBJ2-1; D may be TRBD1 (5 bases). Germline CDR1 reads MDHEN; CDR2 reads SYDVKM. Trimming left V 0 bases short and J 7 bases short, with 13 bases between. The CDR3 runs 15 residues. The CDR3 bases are TGTGCCAGCAGTTTATGGGGTGACAGAGCAAATGAGCAGTTCTTC. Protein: CASSLWGDRANEQFF.

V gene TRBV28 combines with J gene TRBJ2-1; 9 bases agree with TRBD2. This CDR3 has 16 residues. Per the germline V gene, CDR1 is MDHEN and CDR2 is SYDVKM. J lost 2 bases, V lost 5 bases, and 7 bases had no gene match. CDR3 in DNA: TGTGCCAGCAGTCTCGGACTAGCGCTGACCTACAATGAGCAGTTCTTC. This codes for CASSLGLALTYNEQFF.

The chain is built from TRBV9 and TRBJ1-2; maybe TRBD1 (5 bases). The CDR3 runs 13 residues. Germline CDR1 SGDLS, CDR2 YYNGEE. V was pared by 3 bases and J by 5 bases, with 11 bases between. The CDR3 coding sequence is TGTGCCAGCAGCGCTCGGGACGCGTATGGCTACACCTTC. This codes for CASSARDAYGYTF. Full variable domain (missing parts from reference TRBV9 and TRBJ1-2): DSGVTQTPKHLITATGQRVTLRCSPRSGDLSVYWYQQSLDQGLQFLIQYYNGEERAKGNILERFSAQQFPDLHSELNLSSLELGDSALYFCASSARDAYGYTFGSGTRLTVV.

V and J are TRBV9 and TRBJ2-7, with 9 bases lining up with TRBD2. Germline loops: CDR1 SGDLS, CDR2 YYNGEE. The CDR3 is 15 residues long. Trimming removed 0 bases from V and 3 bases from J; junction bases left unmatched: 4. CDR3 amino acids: CASSVEASGNYEQYF. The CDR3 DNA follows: TGTGCCAGCAGCGTAGAGGCTAGCGGGAACTACGAGCAGTACTTC.

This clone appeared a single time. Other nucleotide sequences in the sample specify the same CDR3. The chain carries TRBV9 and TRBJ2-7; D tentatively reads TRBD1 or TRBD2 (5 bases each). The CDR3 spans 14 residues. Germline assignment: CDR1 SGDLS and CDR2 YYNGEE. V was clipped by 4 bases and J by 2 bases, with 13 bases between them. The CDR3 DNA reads TGTGCCAGCAGCCCCGAGGGGAGAGCCTACGAGCAGTACTTC. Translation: CASSPEGRAYEQYF.

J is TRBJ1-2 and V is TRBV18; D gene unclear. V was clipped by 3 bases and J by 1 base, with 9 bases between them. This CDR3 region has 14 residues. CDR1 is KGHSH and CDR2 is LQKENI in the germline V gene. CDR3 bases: TGTGCCAGCTCACCCGCACAGTTTAACTATGGCTACACCTTC. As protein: CASSPAQFNYGYTF.

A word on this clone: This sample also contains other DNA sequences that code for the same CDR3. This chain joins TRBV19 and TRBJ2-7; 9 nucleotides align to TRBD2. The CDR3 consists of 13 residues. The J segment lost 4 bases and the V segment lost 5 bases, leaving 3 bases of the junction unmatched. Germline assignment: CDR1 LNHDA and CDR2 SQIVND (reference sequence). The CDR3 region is CASSGLAGYEQYF. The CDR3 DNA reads TGTGCCAGTAGTGGCCTAGCGGGATACGAGCAGTACTTC.

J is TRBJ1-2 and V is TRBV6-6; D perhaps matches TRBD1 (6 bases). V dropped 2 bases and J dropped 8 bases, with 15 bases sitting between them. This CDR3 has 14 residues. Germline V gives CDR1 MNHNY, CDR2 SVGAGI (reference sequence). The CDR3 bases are TGTGCCAGCAGTTACAACTTAGGGGGGTACGGCTACACCTTC. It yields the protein CASSYNLGGYGYTF.

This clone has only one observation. The CDR3 loop reads CAIGQDRNTEAFF. CDR3 in DNA: TGTGCCATCGGCCAGGACAGGAACACTGAAGCTTTCTTT. The chain joins TRBV6-5 to TRBJ1-1; TRBD1 is a possible D gene (6 bases). Germline assignment: CDR1 MNHEY and CDR2 SVGAGI. Between the trimmed V and J ends, which lost 10 bases and 1 base, there was a span of 13 bases. This CDR3 spans 13 amino acids.

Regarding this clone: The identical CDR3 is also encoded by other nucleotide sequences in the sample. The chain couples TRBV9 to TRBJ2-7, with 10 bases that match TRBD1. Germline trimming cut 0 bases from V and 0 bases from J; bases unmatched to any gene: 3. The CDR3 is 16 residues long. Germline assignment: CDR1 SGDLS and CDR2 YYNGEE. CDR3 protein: CASSVGRDRGSYEQYF. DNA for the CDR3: TGTGCCAGCAGCGTAGGCAGGGACAGGGGCTCCTACGAGCAGTACTTC.

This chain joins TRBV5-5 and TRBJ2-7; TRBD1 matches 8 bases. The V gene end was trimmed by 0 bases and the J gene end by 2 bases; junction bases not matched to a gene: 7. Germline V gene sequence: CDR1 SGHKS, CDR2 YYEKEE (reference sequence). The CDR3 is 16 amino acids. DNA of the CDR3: TGTGCCAGCAGCTTGGCCGGTGGGACAGGAGCCTACGAGCAGTACTTC. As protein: CASSLAGGTGAYEQYF. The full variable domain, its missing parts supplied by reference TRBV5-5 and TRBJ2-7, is DAGVTQSPTHLIKTRGQQVTLRCSPISGHKSVSWYQQVLGQGPQFIFQYYEKEERGRGNFPDRFSARQFPNYSSELNVNALLLGDSALYLCASSLAGGTGAYEQYFGPGTRLTVT.

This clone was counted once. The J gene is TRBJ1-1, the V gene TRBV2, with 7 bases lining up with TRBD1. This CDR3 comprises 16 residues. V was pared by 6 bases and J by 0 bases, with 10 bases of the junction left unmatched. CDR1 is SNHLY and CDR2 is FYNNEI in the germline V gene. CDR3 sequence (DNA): TGTGCCAGCAGGTCCACAGGGGACCGACTGAACACTGAAGCTTTCTTT. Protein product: CASRSTGDRLNTEAFF.

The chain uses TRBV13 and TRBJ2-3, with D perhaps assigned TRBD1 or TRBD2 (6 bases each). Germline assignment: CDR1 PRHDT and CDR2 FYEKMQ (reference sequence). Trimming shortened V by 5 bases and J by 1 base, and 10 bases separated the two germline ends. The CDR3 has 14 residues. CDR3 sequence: CASSQRGGTDTQYF. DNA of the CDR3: TGTGCCAGCAGCCAAAGGGGGGGCACAGATACGCAGTATTTT.

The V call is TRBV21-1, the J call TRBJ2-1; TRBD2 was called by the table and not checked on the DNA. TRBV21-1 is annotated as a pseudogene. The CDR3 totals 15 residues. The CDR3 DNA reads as TGTGCCAGCAGAATTAGCGGGAGGGGTTTCAATGAGCAGTTCTTC. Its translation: CASRISGRGFNEQFF.

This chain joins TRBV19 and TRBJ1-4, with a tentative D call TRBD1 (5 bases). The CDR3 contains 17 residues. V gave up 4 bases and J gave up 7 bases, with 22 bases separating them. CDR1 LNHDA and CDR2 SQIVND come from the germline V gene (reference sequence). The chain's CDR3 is CASSRDGDAPRGEKLFF. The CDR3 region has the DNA TGTGCCAGTAGTAGAGATGGGGACGCTCCAAGGGGTGAAAAACTGTTTTTT.

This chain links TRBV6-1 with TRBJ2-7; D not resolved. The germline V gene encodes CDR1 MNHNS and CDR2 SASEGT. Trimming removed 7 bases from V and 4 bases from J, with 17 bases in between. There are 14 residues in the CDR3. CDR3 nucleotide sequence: TGTGCCAGCAAATTTGCAGGCCCCGGGTACGAGCAGTACTTC. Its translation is CASKFAGPGYEQYF.

CDR3 bases: TGTGCCAGCAGTTCGCGACAGGCCGGGGAGCTGTTTTTT. This gives the protein CASSSRQAGELFF. The chain recombines TRBV27 with TRBJ2-2; D perhaps matches TRBD1 (6 bases). The V gene's germline CDR1 is MNHEY and CDR2 SMNVEV (reference sequence). V lost 4 bases to trimming and J lost 6 bases, with 9 bases between them. The CDR3 consists of 13 residues.

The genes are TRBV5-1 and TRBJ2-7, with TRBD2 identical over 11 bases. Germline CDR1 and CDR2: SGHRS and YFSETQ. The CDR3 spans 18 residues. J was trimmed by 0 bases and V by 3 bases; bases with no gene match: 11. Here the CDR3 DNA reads TGCGCCAGCAGCTCCGGACTAGCGGGCCTACCGCTCTCCTACGAGCAGTACTTC. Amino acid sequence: CASSSGLAGLPLSYEQYF.

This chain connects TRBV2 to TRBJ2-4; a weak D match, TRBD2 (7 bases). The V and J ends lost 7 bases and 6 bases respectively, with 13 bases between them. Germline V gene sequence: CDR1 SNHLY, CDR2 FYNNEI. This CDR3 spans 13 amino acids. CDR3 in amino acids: CASKAGEGNIQYF. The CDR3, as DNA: TGTGCCAGCAAGGCAGGGGAGGGAAACATTCAGTACTTC.

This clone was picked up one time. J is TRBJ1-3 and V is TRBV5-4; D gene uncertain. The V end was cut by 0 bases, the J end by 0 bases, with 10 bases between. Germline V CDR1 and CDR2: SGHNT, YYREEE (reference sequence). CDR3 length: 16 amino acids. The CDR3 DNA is TGTGCCAGCAGCTTGGAACGGGCCAGCTCTGGAAACACCATATATTTT. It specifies CASSLERASSGNTIYF.

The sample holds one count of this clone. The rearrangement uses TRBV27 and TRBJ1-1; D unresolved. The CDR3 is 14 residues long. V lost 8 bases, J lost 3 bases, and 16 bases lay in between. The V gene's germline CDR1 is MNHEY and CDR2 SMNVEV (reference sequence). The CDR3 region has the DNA TGTGCCAGCTTGGGTCATTCGGAGGACACTGAAGCTTTCTTT. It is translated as CASLGHSEDTEAFF.

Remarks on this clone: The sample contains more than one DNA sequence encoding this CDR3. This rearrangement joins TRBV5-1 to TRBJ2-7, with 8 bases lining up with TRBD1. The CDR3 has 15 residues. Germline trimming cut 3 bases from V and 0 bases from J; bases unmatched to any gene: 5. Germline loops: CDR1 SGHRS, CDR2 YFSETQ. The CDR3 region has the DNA TGCGCCAGCAGCTCTTGGACAGGGAGCTCCTACGAGCAGTACTTC. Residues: CASSSWTGSSYEQYF.